This is a list of T cell receptor beta chains from one sample in a study of blood T cell repertoires in COVID-19. Sequencing used immunoSEQ multiplex PCR; TCRdb keeps in-frame clones, though not all of them. The sample records more than 100,000 clones, about 89% being singletons. The sequencing sample was made of peripheral blood. These receptors were obtained from a woman aged 60-70 years with acute or convalescent COVID-19. CDR3s include the opening cysteine and the closing phenylalanine or tryptophan. D genes are given only for firm matches. Size tells how often a clone was seen (once, few, many) or the class of an expanded clone, and some rows leave it out.

>TRBJ2-1|TRBV29-1|TRBD2|NA
TGCAGCTCGCTAGCGGGGGACTACAATGAGCAGTTCTTC
CSSLAGDYNEQFF
>TRBJ1-1|TRBV5-1|TRBD1|NA
TGCGCCAGCAGCTTGAGCCGGACAGGTGAGGTCTGGGGAACTGAAGCTTTCTTT
CASSLSRTGEVWGTEAFF
>TRBJ2-1|TRBV9|NA|NA
TGTGCCAGCTCAAGTGGCGGGCGGAGCTCCTACAATGAGCAGTTCTTC
CASSSGGRSSYNEQFF
>TRBJ2-7|TRBV3-1/TRBV3-2|NA|NA
TGTGCCAGCAGCCTAGCCGGTGGCACCTACGAGCAGTACTTC
CASSLAGGTYEQYF
>TRBJ2-2|TRBV28|NA|NA
TGTGCCAGCAGTTCCAGACTAGTTAACACCGGGGAGCTGTTTTTT
CASSSRLVNTGELFF
>TRBJ2-3|TRBV7-9|NA|NA
TGTGCCAGCAGCTACCCCCTCCTCAGGCCAGGAGATACGCAGTATTTT
CASSYPLLRPGDTQYF
>TRBJ2-3|TRBV4-1|TRBD2|NA
TGCGCCAGCAGCCCCCCGCGGGGAGGGCCAGATACGCAGTATTTT
CASSPPRGGPDTQYF
>TRBJ1-1|TRBV28|TRBD1|NA
TGTGCCAGCAGGAATCTTCACAGGGGCAACACTGAAGCTTTCTTT
CASRNLHRGNTEAFF
>TRBJ1-5|TRBV30|NA|once
TGTGCCTGGAGTTCCGGGACTGAGAATCAGCCCCAGCATTTT
CAWSSGTENQPQHF
>TRBJ2-6|TRBV10-3|TRBD1|NA
TGTGCCATCAGTGGCCGGACAGGACCCTCTGGGGCCAACGTCCTGACTTTC
CAISGRTGPSGANVLTF
>TRBJ1-1|TRBV6-5|NA|NA
TGTGCCAGCCTTAGGACCCGGGGGAACACTGAAGCTTTCTTT
CASLRTRGNTEAFF
>TRBJ2-3|TRBV15|TRBD2|once
TGTGCCACCAGTTCCCTAGCGGCTAGCACAGATACGCAGTATTTT
CATSSLAASTDTQYF
>TRBJ2-1|TRBV7-9|TRBD2|NA
TGTGCCAGCAGCCCCTATGGACTAGCCTACAATGAGCAGTTCTTC
CASSPYGLAYNEQFF
>TRBJ1-1|TRBV5-4|TRBD1|NA
TGTGCCAGCAGCTCTACAGGGGGAGCCACTGAAGCTTTCTTT
CASSSTGGATEAFF
>TRBJ1-2|TRBV11-2|NA|NA
TGTGCCAGCAGCTCCGGGGTGGCCAATGGCTACACCTTC
CASSSGVANGYTF
>TRBJ2-1|TRBV12-5|NA|NA
TGTGCTAGTGGTTTGGATTCAGGGGAATACAATGAGCAGTTCTTC
CASGLDSGEYNEQFF
>TRBJ1-4|TRBV4-1|TRBD1|NA
TGCGCCAGCAGCCATCCGACAGGGGCGAACGAAAAACTGTTTTTT
CASSHPTGANEKLFF
>TRBJ2-1|TRBV9|NA|NA
TGTGCCAGCAGCTCCGAGCTGAGGGAGCAGTTCTTC
CASSSELREQFF
>TRBJ2-3|TRBV10-3|TRBD2|NA
TGTGCCATCAGTTCCAGACTAGCGGGCGGCACAGATACGCAGTATTTT
CAISSRLAGGTDTQYF
>TRBJ1-1|TRBV9|NA|NA
TGTGCCAGCAGCAGAGACATGTACACTGAAGCTTTCTTT
CASSRDMYTEAFF
>TRBJ1-2|TRBV28|NA|NA
TGTGCCAGCAGTCAGGGACGGACTACGGGCTACACCTTC
CASSQGRTTGYTF
>TRBJ2-1|TRBV20-1|NA|once
TGCAGTGCTATTGACTGGCTGTCGGGCAATGAGCAGTTCTTC
CSAIDWLSGNEQFF
>TRBJ1-1|TRBV2|NA|NA
TGTGCCTTGGGGGCAGGGATGGGGAACACTGAAGCTTTCTTT
CALGAGMGNTEAFF
>TRBJ2-5|TRBV7-8|TRBD1|NA
TGTGCCAGCAGCTTAGCGTCGACAGGGGGCTTAGAGACCCAGTACTTC
CASSLASTGGLETQYF
>TRBJ1-1|TRBV5-1|TRBD1|NA
TGCGCCAGCAGCAGACTAGCCGGGACAGGGAACACTGAAGCTTTCTTT
CASSRLAGTGNTEAFF
>TRBJ2-3|TRBV6-6|NA|NA
TGTGCCAGCAGTTTGACTTTTGATACGCAGTATTTT
CASSLTFDTQYF
>TRBJ2-7|TRBV11-3|NA|NA
TGTGCCAGCAGCTTAGATCAACAGGGCGAGCAGTACTTC
CASSLDQQGEQYF
>TRBJ1-6|TRBV28|TRBD1|NA
TGTGCCAGCAGTTTCGGGACAGGGAGTTCACCCCTCCACTTT
CASSFGTGSSPLHF
>TRBJ1-5|TRBV9|NA|NA
TGTGCCAGCAGCGTACAGGCAGGTTCCCAGCCCCAGCATTTT
CASSVQAGSQPQHF
>TRBJ1-4|TRBV7-2|NA|NA
TGTGCCAGCAGCTTAGAAAAGCGACCTGGAGAAAAACTGTTTTTT
CASSLEKRPGEKLFF
>TRBJ1-1|TRBV27|NA|NA
TGTGCCAGCAGCTCCTACGGGCTTGGGGGCATGAACACTGAAGCTTTCTTT
CASSSYGLGGMNTEAFF
>TRBJ2-7|TRBV6-6|TRBD2|NA
TGTGCCAGCAGTCAACTTATGACTAGCGGGCTATTTTACGAGCAGTACTTC
CASSQLMTSGLFYEQYF
>TRBJ1-5|TRBV2|TRBD1|few
TGTGCCAGCAAAGAATTGCAGGACGGACAGGGAGGGCAGCCCCAGCATTTT
CASKELQDGQGGQPQHF
>TRBJ2-7|TRBV29-1|NA|NA
TGCAGCGTGGCTACCGACCAGGGTTTTCCACTCTCCTACGAGCAGTACTTC
CSVATDQGFPLSYEQYF
>TRBJ1-1|TRBV5-5|NA|once
TGTGCCAGCAGCTTGGTAGGGGCGTATAGTAACACTGAAGCTTTCTTT
CASSLVGAYSNTEAFF
>TRBJ2-1|TRBV10-1|TRBD2|NA
TGCGCCAGCAGTAAACTAGCGGGAGGCAATGAGCAGTTCTTC
CASSKLAGGNEQFF
>TRBJ2-7|TRBV12-3/TRBV12-4|NA|NA
TGTGCCAGCAGCTCCGTAGTCTACGAGCAGTACTTC
CASSSVVYEQYF
>TRBJ1-4|TRBV23-1|NA|NA
TGCGCCAGCAGCCCAGTCCTAGGGGAGCGGGATAATGAAAAACTGTTTTTT
CASSPVLGERDNEKLFF
>TRBJ1-1|TRBV12-3/TRBV12-4|TRBD1|NA
TGTGCCAGCAGTCACAGGGGCACTGAAGCTTTCTTT
CASSHRGTEAFF
>TRBJ1-4|TRBV6-1|NA|NA
TGTGCCAGCAGTGATTGGGGGCTGGCTAATGAAAAACTGTTTTTT
CASSDWGLANEKLFF
>TRBJ2-5|TRBV7-2|TRBD2|NA
TGTGCCAGCAGCTCACAGTACGGGAGGGCCGGTGAGACCCAGTACTTC
CASSSQYGRAGETQYF
>TRBJ1-2|TRBV6-6|NA|NA
TGTGCCAGCACTGGAGGGACGGTAGAACTCTACACCTTC
CASTGGTVELYTF
>TRBJ1-3|TRBV19|TRBD1|NA
TGTGCCAGTAGCAGTGACAGGGGCTCTGGAAACACCATATATTTT
CASSSDRGSGNTIYF
>TRBJ1-6|TRBV14|TRBD1|NA
TGTGCCAGCAGCCGTCGGACAGGGGGCCTTAATAATTCACCCCTCCACTTT
CASSRRTGGLNNSPLHF
>TRBJ2-1|TRBV2|TRBD2|NA
TGTGCCAGCACTCGCCTAGCGGGAGGCCCCACTGAGCAGTTCTTC
CASTRLAGGPTEQFF
>TRBJ2-1|TRBV3-1/TRBV3-2|NA|NA
TGTGCCAGCAGCAGTATCGGTGAGCAGTTCTTC
CASSSIGEQFF
>TRBJ1-4|TRBV7-9|TRBD1|NA
TGTGCCAGCAGCTTAAAGCAGGGGGTCGAAAAACTGTTTTTT
CASSLKQGVEKLFF
>TRBJ2-4|TRBV19|TRBD1|NA
TGTGCCAGTAGTATCGGGACAGGGGAGCTAGCCAAAAACATTCAGTACTTC
CASSIGTGELAKNIQYF
>TRBJ1-4|TRBV5-5|NA|NA
TGTGCCAGCAGCTTGGCGCCTACAACTAATGAAAAACTGTTTTTT
CASSLAPTTNEKLFF
>TRBJ1-2|TRBV7-9|NA|NA
TGTGCCAGCAGCTTCGGGGACTATGGCTACACCTTC
CASSFGDYGYTF
>TRBJ2-1|TRBV9|NA|NA
TGTGCCAGCAGCGTAGGCAGCGGGCTTTACAATGAGCAGTTCTTC
CASSVGSGLYNEQFF
>TRBJ1-6|TRBV27|NA|NA
TGTGCCAGCAGCCTCACCCAGGTTTCACCCCTCCACTTT
CASSLTQVSPLHF
>TRBJ2-3|TRBV11-3|NA|NA
TGTGCCAGCAGCTCAGGAACGGATACGCAGTATTTT
CASSSGTDTQYF
>TRBJ2-2|TRBV19|TRBD1|NA
TGTGCCAGTAGTATAGATACCCGGAGAGACAGGGGGAACACCGGGGAGCTGTTTTTT
CASSIDTRRDRGNTGELFF
>TRBJ2-1|TRBV24-1|TRBD2|NA
TGTGCCACCACGACTAGCGGGAGAGGTGAGCAGTTCTTC
CATTTSGRGEQFF
>TRBJ1-1|TRBV29-1|TRBD1|NA
TGCAGCGCCGCGACAGGGCAGGACACTGAAGCTTTCTTT
CSAATGQDTEAFF
>TRBJ2-3|TRBV5-1|TRBD2|NA
TGCGCCAGCAGCGTCACTAGCGGGCGTACAGATACGCAGTATTTT
CASSVTSGRTDTQYF
>TRBJ2-1|TRBV7-3|NA|NA
TGTGCCAGCAGCCGTAGCCGGAGCTCCTACAATGAGCAGTTCTTC
CASSRSRSSYNEQFF
>TRBJ2-6|TRBV27|NA|NA
TGTGCCAGCAGTTTAGGCCTCCAGGGGCCTGGGGCCAACGTCCTGACTTTC
CASSLGLQGPGANVLTF
>TRBJ2-5|TRBV19|TRBD1|NA
TGTGCCAGTAGTGTCGGACAGGGGCGGGAGACCCAGTACTTC
CASSVGQGRETQYF